Following are 20 T cell receptor beta chains from one sample sequenced in a study of T cells in Graves' hyperthyroidism and ophthalmopathy. TCR beta CDR3 region amplification was performed from RNA transcripts. During a first-round RT-PCR of the TCR CDR3, the HTBI primer set was used. TCRdb processed the multiplex PCR reads anew with MiXCR; each CDR3 protein has one entry. The sample holds hundreds of thousands of distinct CDR3 sequences, about 15% seen once. Sequenced sample: blood. These receptors all come from a woman aged 18-29 years with Graves' hyperthyroidism.

CDR3 nucleotide sequence: TGTGCCAGCTCTCCATTGGGGGCCGCCTACAATGAGCAGTTCTTC. Encoded protein: CASSPLGAAYNEQFF. This chain joins TRBV18 and TRBJ2-1, with TRBD1 as a possible D gene (6 bases). V shed 6 bases and J shed 2 bases, with 14 bases lying between them. The V gene's germline CDR1 is KGHSH and CDR2 LQKENI. The CDR3 loop spans 15 amino acids.

This clonotype was recorded a few times. The CDR3 region is CASSFFTGRSRSGANVLTF. CDR3 coding DNA: TGTGCCAGCAGCTTCTTTACGGGGAGGTCCCGCTCTGGGGCCAACGTCCTGACTTTC. The chain couples TRBV11-2 to TRBJ2-6; a possible D gene is TRBD2 (6 bases). Per germline, CDR1 SGHAT and CDR2 FQNNGV. V dropped 3 bases and J dropped 0 bases, with 18 bases sitting between them. There are 19 residues in the CDR3.

This clonotype was counted ten times or more. The chain joins TRBV7-9 to TRBJ2-1; the match to TRBD1 covers 8 bases. Germline loops: CDR1 SEHNR, CDR2 FQNEAQ (reference sequence). J was trimmed by 7 bases and V by 5 bases; bases with no gene match: 7. This CDR3 is built from 14 residues. The CDR3 loop reads CASSIRTGWNEQFF. In DNA form, the CDR3 reads TGTGCCAGCAGCATAAGGACAGGGTGGAATGAGCAGTTCTTC.

This clonotype has more than one count but fewer than ten. This chain uses TRBV3-1 with TRBJ2-7, with 12 bases identical to TRBD2. From germline, CDR1 is LGHDT and CDR2 YNNKEL (reference sequence). CDR3 length: 17 residues. With 6 bases clipped from V and 4 bases from J, the junction kept 13 bases outside the gene matches. CDR3 protein: CASSHQILAGGRYEQYF. The CDR3 DNA is TGTGCCAGCAGTCACCAAATCCTAGCGGGAGGGAGGTACGAGCAGTACTTC.

Ten or more counts support this clonotype. V gene TRBV6-1 combines with J gene TRBJ1-5, with 12 bases lining up with TRBD1. The V gene end was trimmed by 3 bases and the J gene end by 6 bases; junction bases not matched to a gene: 6. CDR3 length equals 16 residues. Germline loops: CDR1 MNHNS, CDR2 SASEGT. The chain's CDR3 is CASSDRDRGLSQPQHF. The CDR3 DNA reads as TGTGCCAGCAGTGACCGGGACAGGGGGCTTAGTCAGCCCCAGCATTTT.

This clonotype was counted ten times or more. The chain has TRBV7-2 and TRBJ2-7; 7 bases are a match to TRBD2. The CDR3 spans 16 residues. J lost 1 base, V lost 1 base, and 7 bases had no gene match. Per germline, CDR1 SGHTA and CDR2 FQGNSA. The CDR3: CASSLVFWGGSYEQYF. In DNA form, the CDR3 reads TGTGCCAGCAGCTTAGTTTTTTGGGGGGGGTCCTACGAGCAGTACTTC.

This clonotype was counted ten times or more. The genes are TRBV3-1 and TRBJ1-2; D ambiguous. Germline V gene sequence: CDR1 LGHDT, CDR2 YNNKEL (reference sequence). The ends were cut back, 4 bases at V and 4 bases at J, with 16 bases in the middle. The CDR3 is made up of 15 amino acids. For the CDR3, the DNA is TGTGCCAGCAGCCCTATCCCGATGGGCGGCTATGGCTACACCTTC. Encoded protein: CASSPIPMGGYGYTF.

This clonotype came up a few times. V is TRBV7-6 and J is TRBJ2-5; TRBD2 might be the D (6 bases). V gave up 4 bases and J gave up 8 bases, with 11 bases separating them. The CDR3 spans 12 residues. Germline values: CDR1 SGHVS, CDR2 FNYEAQ. The DNA for the CDR3 is TGTGCCAGCAGCTATACTAGCAGAACCCAGTACTTC. This encodes CASSYTSRTQYF.

This clonotype was detected ten times or more. The V call is TRBV7-9, the J call TRBJ1-3, with 8 bases fitting TRBD1. Germline loops: CDR1 SEHNR, CDR2 FQNEAQ (reference sequence). This CDR3 has 16 amino acids. With 6 bases clipped from V and 7 bases from J, the junction kept 14 bases outside the gene matches. The CDR3 region has the DNA TGTGCCAGCAGTCCTACGACCGGGACAGGCCGCAACACCATATATTTT. Translation: CASSPTTGTGRNTIYF.

The V gene is TRBV7-9, the J gene TRBJ1-4; D is uncertain. The germline V gene has CDR1 SEHNR and CDR2 FQNEAQ (reference sequence). CDR3 length: 15 residues. Trimming left V 7 bases short and J 8 bases short, with 20 bases between. The CDR3 region has the DNA TGTGCCAGCACCCTGGGAGGGCTTAAGGGAGAAAAACTGTTTTTT. Translating gives CASTLGGLKGEKLFF.

The table lists this clonotype with many counts. The chain couples TRBV18 to TRBJ1-5; no firm D call. The CDR3 has 15 amino acids. V gave up 4 bases and J gave up 1 base, with 11 bases separating them. Germline-derived CDR1 and CDR2 are KGHSH and LQKENI. Here the CDR3 DNA reads TGTGCCAGCTCACTCTCGGACCGGAGCAATCAGCCCCAGCATTTT. As protein: CASSLSDRSNQPQHF. The variable domain in full, completed from reference TRBV18 and TRBJ1-5, reads NAGVMQNPRHLVRRRGQEARLRCSPMKGHSHVYWYRQLPEEGLKFMVYLQKENIIDESGMPKERFSAEFPKEGPSILRIQQVVRGDSAAYFCASSLSDRSNQPQHFGDGTRLSIL.

This clonotype was seen many times. This chain's CDR3 is CASSLELYDPSYEQYF. The CDR3, as DNA: TGTGCCAGCAGCTTGGAGTTGTACGACCCTTCCTACGAGCAGTACTTC. The chain couples TRBV7-9 to TRBJ2-7; D gene uncertain. The CDR3 covers 16 residues. Germline CDR1 SEHNR, CDR2 FQNEAQ (reference sequence). The V gene lost 3 bases and the J gene lost 1 base, with 16 bases spanning the gap.

Many counts were recorded for this clonotype. One end of the junction fails to match germline, which may point to a read error. The chain combines TRBV18 with TRBJ1-5; TRBD1 might be the D (6 bases). Germline V gene lookup returns CDR1 KGHSH and CDR2 LQKENI. The CDR3 runs to 14 residues. CDR3 coding DNA: TGTGCCAGCTCCCCACAGGGAGGGGATCAGCCCCAGCATTTT. Its translation is CASSPQGGDQPQHF.

This clonotype was seen a single time. This chain uses TRBV19 with TRBJ1-5; no clear D. V shed 8 bases and J shed 6 bases, with 14 bases lying between them. This CDR3 spans 13 amino acids. Germline values: CDR1 LNHDA, CDR2 SQIVND (reference sequence). The CDR3: CASANSGLQPQHF. The CDR3 DNA reads as TGTGCCAGTGCCAACAGTGGACTTCAGCCCCAGCATTTT.

This clonotype showed up many times. The CDR3 DNA follows: TGTGCCAGCAGCACCCTCGGGACGGCTACCTACGAGCAGTACTTC. This codes for CASSTLGTATYEQYF. The chain uses TRBV28 and TRBJ2-7; D is tentatively TRBD1 or TRBD2 (5 bases each). V lost 6 bases and J lost 2, with 17 bases in between. The CDR3 loop spans 15 amino acids. The germline V gene has CDR1 MDHEN and CDR2 SYDVKM.

The chain is built from TRBV19 and TRBJ1-5; D gene unclear. V was cut by 5 bases and J by 1 base, with 18 bases left in between. Germline V gives CDR1 LNHDA, CDR2 SQIVND (reference sequence). CDR3 size: 17 residues. The CDR3 here is CASSPATIANSNQPQHF. In nucleotides, the CDR3 is TGTGCCAGTAGTCCAGCGACGATCGCCAACAGCAATCAGCCCCAGCATTTT.

The table lists this clonotype with a few counts. For the CDR3, the DNA is TGTGCCAGCTCCCTCGGACTAGCACTTGAGCAGTTCTTC. Its translation is CASSLGLALEQFF. This chain connects TRBV18 to TRBJ2-1, with 8 positions matching TRBD2. The junction had 7 bases not matched to a gene; V was cut back by 6 bases and J by 9 bases. The germline V gene encodes CDR1 KGHSH and CDR2 LQKENI. The CDR3 extends over 13 amino acids.

This chain joins TRBV7-2 and TRBJ1-2, with D maybe TRBD1 (6 bases). CDR1 and CDR2 from the germline V gene are SGHTA and FQGNSA. V was cut by 6 bases and J by 7 bases, with 15 bases left in between. The CDR3 is 13 residues long. Here the CDR3 reads CASSFITGSGYTF. The CDR3 DNA reads TGTGCCAGCAGTTTTATTACAGGGTCTGGCTACACCTTC.

This clonotype was picked up many times. This chain joins TRBV20-1 and TRBJ1-1; D not resolved. Germline lookup yields CDR1 DFQATT and CDR2 SNEGSKA (reference sequence). The CDR3 is made up of 12 amino acids. Deletions cut 1 base from V and 1 base from J, with 4 bases between. The CDR3 sequence is CSARAANTEAFF. CDR3 in DNA: TGCAGTGCTAGAGCTGCGAACACTGAAGCTTTCTTT.

V and J are TRBV14 and TRBJ1-5; D might be TRBD1 (6 bases). V was trimmed by 1 base and J by 2 bases, leaving 15 bases between them. The CDR3 covers 17 residues. Germline V gene lookup returns CDR1 SGHDN and CDR2 FVKESK. CDR3 sequence reads: CASSQVQGPGGNQPQHF. The CDR3 DNA reads as TGTGCCAGCAGCCAAGTTCAGGGGCCGGGGGGCAATCAGCCCCAGCATTTT. Based on the CDR3 plus reference TRBV14 and TRBJ1-5, the full variable domain is EAGVTQFPSHSVIEKGQTVTLRCDPISGHDNLYWYRRVMGKEIKFLLHFVKESKQDESGMPNNRFLAERTGGTYSTLKVQPAELEDSGVYFCASSQVQGPGGNQPQHFGDGTRLSIL.